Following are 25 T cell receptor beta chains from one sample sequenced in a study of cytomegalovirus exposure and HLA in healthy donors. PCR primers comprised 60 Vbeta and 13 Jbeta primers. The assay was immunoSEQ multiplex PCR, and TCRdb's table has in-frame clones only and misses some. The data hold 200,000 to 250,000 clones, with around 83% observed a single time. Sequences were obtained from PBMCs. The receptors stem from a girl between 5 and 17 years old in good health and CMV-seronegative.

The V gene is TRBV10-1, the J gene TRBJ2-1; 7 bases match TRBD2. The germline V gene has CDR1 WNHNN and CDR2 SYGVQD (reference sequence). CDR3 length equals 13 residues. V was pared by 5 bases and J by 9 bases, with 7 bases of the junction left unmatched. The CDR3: CASSIGGRSEQFF. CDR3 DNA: TGCGCCAGCAGTATCGGCGGGAGAAGTGAGCAGTTCTTC.

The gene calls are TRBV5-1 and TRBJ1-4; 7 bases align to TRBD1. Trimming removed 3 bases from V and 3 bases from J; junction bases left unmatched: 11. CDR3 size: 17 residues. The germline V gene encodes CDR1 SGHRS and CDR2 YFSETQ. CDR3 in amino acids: CASSSLQGSAPNEKLFF. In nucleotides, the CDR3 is TGCGCCAGCAGCTCTTTACAGGGGAGTGCACCTAATGAAAAACTGTTTTTT.

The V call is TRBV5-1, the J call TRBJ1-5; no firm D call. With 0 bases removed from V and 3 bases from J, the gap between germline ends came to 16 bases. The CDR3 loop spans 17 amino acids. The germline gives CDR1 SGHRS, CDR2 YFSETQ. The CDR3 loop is CASSLGPRAGDNQPQHF. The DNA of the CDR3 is TGCGCCAGCAGCTTGGGGCCCCGGGCGGGCGACAATCAGCCCCAGCATTTT.

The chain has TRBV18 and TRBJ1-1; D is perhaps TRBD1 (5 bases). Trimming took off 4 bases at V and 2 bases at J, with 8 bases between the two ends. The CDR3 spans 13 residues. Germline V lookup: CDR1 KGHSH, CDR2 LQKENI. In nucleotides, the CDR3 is TGTGCCAGCTCACACGACAGTAACACTGAAGCTTTCTTT. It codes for CASSHDSNTEAFF.

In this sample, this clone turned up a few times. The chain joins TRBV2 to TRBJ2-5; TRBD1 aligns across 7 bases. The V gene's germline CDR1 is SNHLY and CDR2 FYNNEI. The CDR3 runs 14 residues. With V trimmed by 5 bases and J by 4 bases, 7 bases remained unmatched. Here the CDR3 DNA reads TGTGCCAGCAGTAAAGACAGGGTAGTAGAGACCCAGTACTTC. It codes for CASSKDRVVETQYF.

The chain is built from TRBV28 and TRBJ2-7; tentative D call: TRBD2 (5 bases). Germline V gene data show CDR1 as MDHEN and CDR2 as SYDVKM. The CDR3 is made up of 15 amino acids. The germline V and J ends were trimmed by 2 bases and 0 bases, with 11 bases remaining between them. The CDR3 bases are TGTGCCAGCAGTTTAATCCCAACTAGCTCCTACGAGCAGTACTTC. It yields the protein CASSLIPTSSYEQYF.

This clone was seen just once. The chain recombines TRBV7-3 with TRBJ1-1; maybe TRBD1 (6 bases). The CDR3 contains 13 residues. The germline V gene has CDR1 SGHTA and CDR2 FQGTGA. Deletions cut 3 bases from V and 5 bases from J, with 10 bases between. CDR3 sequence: CASSFTGSTEAFF. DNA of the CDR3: TGTGCCAGCAGCTTCACAGGGTCGACTGAAGCTTTCTTT.

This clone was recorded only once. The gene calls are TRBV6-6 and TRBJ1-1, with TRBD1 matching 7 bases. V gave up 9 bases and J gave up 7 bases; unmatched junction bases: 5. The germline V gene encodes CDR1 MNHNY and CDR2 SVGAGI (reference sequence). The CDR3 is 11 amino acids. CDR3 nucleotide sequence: TGTGCCAGTAGGACAGGACTTGAAGCTTTCTTT. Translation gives CASRTGLEAFF.

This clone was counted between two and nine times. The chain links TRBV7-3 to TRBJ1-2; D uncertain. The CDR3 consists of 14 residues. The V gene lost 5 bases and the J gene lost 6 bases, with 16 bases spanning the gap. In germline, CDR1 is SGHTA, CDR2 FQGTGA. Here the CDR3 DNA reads TGTGCCAGCAGCCCCTCCCCGGCAGCGGATGGCTACACCTTC. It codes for CASSPSPAADGYTF.

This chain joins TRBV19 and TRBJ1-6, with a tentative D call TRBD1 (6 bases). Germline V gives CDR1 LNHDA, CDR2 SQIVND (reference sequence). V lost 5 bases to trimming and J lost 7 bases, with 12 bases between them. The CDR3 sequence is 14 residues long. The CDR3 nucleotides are TGTGCCAGTAGTCCGCAGGGGACGAATTCACCCCTCCACTTT. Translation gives CASSPQGTNSPLHF.

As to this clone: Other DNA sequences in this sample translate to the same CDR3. The CDR3 coding sequence is TGTGCCAGCAGCCTACTAGCGGGTGAGCAGTTCTTC. Residues: CASSLLAGEQFF. The gene calls are TRBV7-3 and TRBJ2-1, with 9 bases fitting TRBD2. Germline loops: CDR1 SGHTA, CDR2 FQGTGA. The CDR3 has 12 amino acids. V lost 5 bases to trimming and J lost 9 bases; unmatched junction nucleotides: 2.

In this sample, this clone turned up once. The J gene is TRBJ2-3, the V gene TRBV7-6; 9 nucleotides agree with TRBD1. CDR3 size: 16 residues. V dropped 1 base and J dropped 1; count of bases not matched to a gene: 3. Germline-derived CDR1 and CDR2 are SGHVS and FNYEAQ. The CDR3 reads CASSLDRGRRTDTQYF. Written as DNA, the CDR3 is TGTGCCAGCAGCTTAGACAGGGGGCGACGCACAGATACGCAGTATTTT.

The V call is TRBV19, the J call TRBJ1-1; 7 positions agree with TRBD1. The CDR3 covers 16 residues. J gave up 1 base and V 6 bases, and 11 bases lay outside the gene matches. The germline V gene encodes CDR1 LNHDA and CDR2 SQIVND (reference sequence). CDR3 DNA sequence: TGTGCCAGTAGGAGGTATGGGACAGCGGCGAACACTGAAGCTTTCTTT. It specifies CASRRYGTAANTEAFF.

The CDR3 reads CASSPNLWGRLGQETQYF. The CDR3 region has the DNA TGTGCCAGCAGCCCAAATCTATGGGGCAGGTTGGGGCAAGAGACCCAGTACTTC. The V and J genes are TRBV7-9 and TRBJ2-5; D possibly corresponds to TRBD1 (5 bases). The germline gives CDR1 SEHNR, CDR2 FQNEAQ (reference sequence). The CDR3 is 18 amino acids. Trimming stripped 5 bases from V and 2 bases from J, with 24 bases between.

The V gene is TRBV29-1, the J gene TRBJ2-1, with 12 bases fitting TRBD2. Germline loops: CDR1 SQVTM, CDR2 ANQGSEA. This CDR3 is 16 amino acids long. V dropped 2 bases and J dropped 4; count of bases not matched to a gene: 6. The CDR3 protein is CSVERRTSGIYNEQFF. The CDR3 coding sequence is TGCAGCGTTGAACGGCGGACTAGCGGGATTTACAATGAGCAGTTCTTC.

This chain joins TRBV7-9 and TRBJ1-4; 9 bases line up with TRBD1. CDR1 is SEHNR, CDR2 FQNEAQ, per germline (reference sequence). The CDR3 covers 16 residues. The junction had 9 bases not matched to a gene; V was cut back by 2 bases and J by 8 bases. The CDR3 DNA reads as TGTGCCAGCAGCTTAAGGGGGACAGGGATGGACGAAAAACTGTTTTTT. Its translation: CASSLRGTGMDEKLFF.

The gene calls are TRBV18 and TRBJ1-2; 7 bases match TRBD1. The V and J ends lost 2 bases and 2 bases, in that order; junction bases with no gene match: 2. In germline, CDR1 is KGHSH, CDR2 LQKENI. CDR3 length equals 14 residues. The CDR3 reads CASSPKDRNYGYTF. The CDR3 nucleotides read TGTGCCAGCTCACCAAAGGACAGGAACTATGGCTACACCTTC.

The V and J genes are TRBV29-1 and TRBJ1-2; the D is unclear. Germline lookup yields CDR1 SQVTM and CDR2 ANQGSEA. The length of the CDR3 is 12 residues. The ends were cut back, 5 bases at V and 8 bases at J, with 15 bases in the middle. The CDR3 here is CSVLGLQGGYTF. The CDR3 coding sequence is TGCAGCGTTCTCGGACTACAAGGGGGCTACACCTTC.

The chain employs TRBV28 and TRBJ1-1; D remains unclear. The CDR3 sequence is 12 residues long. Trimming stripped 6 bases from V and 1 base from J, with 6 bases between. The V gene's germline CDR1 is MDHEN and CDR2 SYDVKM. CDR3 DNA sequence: TGTGCCAGCAGCCCATCGAACACTGAAGCTTTCTTT. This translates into CASSPSNTEAFF.

CDR3 coding DNA: TGTGCCAGCAGCGTAGAACTCACAGATACGCAGTATTTT. Its translation is CASSVELTDTQYF. This chain links TRBV9 with TRBJ2-3; unclear D gene. The CDR3 consists of 13 residues. V lost 0 bases and J lost 2, with 4 bases in between. Germline V lookup: CDR1 SGDLS, CDR2 YYNGEE.

Here the CDR3 reads CAWAEGQGDFARGEQYF. CDR3 in DNA: TGTGCCTGGGCGGAGGGACAGGGGGATTTTGCTCGAGGGGAGCAGTACTTC. The V gene is TRBV30, the J gene TRBJ2-7, with 11 bases aligning to TRBD1. Germline V gives CDR1 GTSNPN, CDR2 SVGIG (reference sequence). The ends lost 5 bases at V and 7 bases at J; junction bases unmatched: 19. This CDR3 is built from 17 residues.

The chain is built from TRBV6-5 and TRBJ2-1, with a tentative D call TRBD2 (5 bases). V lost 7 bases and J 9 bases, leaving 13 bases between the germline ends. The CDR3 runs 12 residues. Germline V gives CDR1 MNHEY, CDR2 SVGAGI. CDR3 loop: CASNRPAGEQFF. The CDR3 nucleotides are TGTGCCAGCAATCGTCCGGCGGGTGAGCAGTTCTTC.

CDR3 coding DNA: TGTGCCAGCACCGTGCGGCAGCCCTCTGGAAACACCATATATTTT. Translation gives CASTVRQPSGNTIYF. The genes are TRBV2 and TRBJ1-3; no definite D call. Germline CDR1 SNHLY, CDR2 FYNNEI. Trimming left V 7 bases short and J 0 bases short, with 13 bases between. The CDR3 totals 15 residues. Variable domain in full (rest from reference TRBV2 and TRBJ1-3): EPEVTQTPSHQVTQMGQEVILRCVPISNHLYFYWYRQILGQKVEFLVSFYNNEISEKSEIFDDQFSVERPDGSNFTLKIRSTKLEDSAMYFCASTVRQPSGNTIYFGEGSWLTVV.

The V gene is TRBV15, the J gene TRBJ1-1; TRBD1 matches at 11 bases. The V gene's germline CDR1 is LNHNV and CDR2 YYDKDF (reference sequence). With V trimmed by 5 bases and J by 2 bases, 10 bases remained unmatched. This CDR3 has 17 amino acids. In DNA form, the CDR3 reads TGTGCCACCAGCCCCTCAGTGGGACAGGGGGTTAACACTGAAGCTTTCTTT. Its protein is CATSPSVGQGVNTEAFF.

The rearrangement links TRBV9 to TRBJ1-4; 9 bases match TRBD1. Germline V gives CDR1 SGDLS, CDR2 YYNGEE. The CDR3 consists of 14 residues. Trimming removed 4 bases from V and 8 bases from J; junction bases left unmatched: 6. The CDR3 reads CASSRDRVGEKLFF. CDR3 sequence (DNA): TGTGCCAGCAGCCGGGACAGGGTCGGGGAAAAACTGTTTTTT. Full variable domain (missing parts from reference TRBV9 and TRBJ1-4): DSGVTQTPKHLITATGQRVTLRCSPRSGDLSVYWYQQSLDQGLQFLIQYYNGEERAKGNILERFSAQQFPDLHSELNLSSLELGDSALYFCASSRDRVGEKLFFGSGTQLSVL.